The 13 T cell receptor beta chains reported below all come from one sample, sequenced in a study of blood T cell repertoires in COVID-19 (dated by TCRdb to 2020 to 2022). Libraries came from the immunoSEQ multiplex PCR assay. TCRdb carries this immuneACCESS record with in-frame sequences only. Its versions omit some clonotypes, under half of them owing to an unresolved V gene in the studies checked, with the rest unexplained. This sample holds 17,000 or so clones; 81% were observed only once. The ten largest clonotypes hold 14% of the sample. Material for sequencing was peripheral blood. These receptors were taken from a man aged 40-49 years with active or convalescent COVID-19.

This clone has a single count. The chain joins TRBV3-1 (or the pseudogene TRBV3-2) to TRBJ1-6; D is perhaps TRBD1 (6 bases). V was clipped by 5 bases and J by 8 bases, with 13 bases between them. There are 14 residues in the CDR3. From germline, CDR1 is LGHDT and CDR2 YNNKEL (reference sequence). CDR3 residues: CASSVREGDSPLHF. The CDR3 bases are TGTGCCAGCAGCGTTAGAGAGGGGGATTCACCCCTCCACTTT.

The genes are TRBV10-3 and TRBJ2-1; the match to TRBD2 covers 11 bases. The CDR3 has 17 amino acids. Germline-derived CDR1 and CDR2 are ENHRY and SYGVKD. V shed 2 bases, J shed 10 bases, and the junction held 13 bases outside the gene matches. CDR3 sequence: CAISERQLAGVTGEQFF. The CDR3 DNA sequence: TGTGCCATCAGTGAGCGTCAACTAGCGGGGGTGACTGGGGAGCAGTTCTTC.

In its sample, this clone was seen a few times. The J gene is TRBJ1-4, the V gene TRBV9; tentative D call: TRBD1 (6 bases). CDR3 size: 14 residues. The germline V gene encodes CDR1 SGDLS and CDR2 YYNGEE. V was trimmed by 4 bases and J by 4 bases, leaving 11 bases between them. CDR3 sequence (DNA): TGTGCCAGCAGCTTCGGGACACTTAATGAAAAACTGTTTTTT. Residues: CASSFGTLNEKLFF.

This chain joins TRBV11-2 and TRBJ2-7; 7 positions match TRBD1. This CDR3 region has 14 residues. With V trimmed by 1 base and J by 2 bases, 2 bases remained unmatched. Germline CDR1 reads SGHAT; CDR2 reads FQNNGV. CDR3 protein: CASSLGGQAYEQYF. CDR3 DNA sequence: TGTGCCAGCAGCTTAGGAGGACAGGCCTACGAGCAGTACTTC.

The rearrangement links TRBV12-3 or TRBV12-4 to TRBJ1-5; 8 bases are shared with TRBD1. The V and J ends lost 10 bases and 4 bases, in that order; junction bases with no gene match: 6. This CDR3 is 13 amino acids long. The CDR3 loop is CATATGENQPQHF. The CDR3 coding sequence is TGTGCCACCGCGACAGGGGAAAATCAGCCCCAGCATTTT.

The chain couples TRBV23-1 to TRBJ1-3; no reliable D call. TRBV23-1 is an open reading frame whose function is uncertain. The CDR3 has 15 residues. Trimming pared 1 base from V and 3 bases from J, leaving 10 bases between. The CDR3 DNA reads as TGCGCCAGCAGTCAATATGCGGAGCTTGGAAACACCATATATTTT. Translated, it gives CASSQYAELGNTIYF.

The chain joins TRBV7-9 to TRBJ1-1; TRBD1 might be the D (6 bases). This CDR3 has 14 amino acids. Germline V lookup: CDR1 SEHNR, CDR2 FQNEAQ (reference sequence). Trimming cost V 5 bases and J 11 bases, with 21 bases left between them. The CDR3 is CASSPIYGGHEAFF. CDR3 in DNA: TGTGCCAGCAGCCCCATTTACGGGGGGCACGAGGCTTTCTTT.

This chain links TRBV15 with TRBJ1-1, with unresolved D. V lost 0 bases, J lost 1 base, and 12 bases lay in between. The CDR3 loop spans 16 amino acids. The V gene's germline CDR1 is LNHNV and CDR2 YYDKDF (reference sequence). CDR3 sequence: CATSRDKGVKNTEAFF. In nucleotides, the CDR3 is TGTGCCACCAGCAGAGATAAGGGAGTTAAGAACACTGAAGCTTTCTTT.

This sequence joins TRBV21-1 and TRBJ2-7; TRBD1 reflects the table's D call only, with no check against the DNA. TRBV21-1 is annotated as a pseudogene. This CDR3 region has 12 residues. CDR3 in amino acids: CASSKPHYEQYF. The CDR3 nucleotides read TGTGCCAGCAGCAAACCACACTACGAGCAGTACTTC.

By share, this clone ranks as medium-sized. The sample carries other DNA sequences with the same CDR3. V gene TRBV19 combines with J gene TRBJ2-1, with 10 bases matching TRBD2. The germline V gene encodes CDR1 LNHDA and CDR2 SQIVND (reference sequence). The CDR3 is made up of 15 amino acids. Losses at the gene ends were 3 bases for V and 2 bases for J; bases not matched to a gene: 1. CDR3 bases: TGTGCCAGTAGTATTACTAGCGGGGCCTACAATGAGCAGTTCTTC. Its protein is CASSITSGAYNEQFF.

This clone is labeled as medium-sized (0.01 to 0.1%). The chain combines TRBV6-5 with TRBJ2-1; TRBD2 matches 10 bases. CDR3 size: 16 residues. After removal of 0 bases from V and 7 bases from J, the junction contained 6 bases not matched to a gene. From germline, CDR1 is MNHEY and CDR2 SVGAGI. CDR3: CASSYSSGGVKNEQFF. CDR3 DNA: TGTGCCAGCAGTTACTCAAGCGGGGGGGTCAAGAATGAGCAGTTCTTC.

CDR3 sequence (DNA): TGCGCCAGCAGCCAAGAGGAACGGGGGGGTTTTCATGAGCAGTTCTTC. It codes for CASSQEERGGFHEQFF. The chain is built from TRBV4-1 and TRBJ2-1; 8 bases map to TRBD2. Germline trimming cut 0 bases from V and 8 bases from J; bases unmatched to any gene: 9. Germline CDR1 MGHRA, CDR2 YSYEKL. CDR3 length: 16 amino acids.

This rearrangement joins TRBV5-4 to TRBJ1-2; D is ambiguous. CDR3 size: 13 residues. V lost 2 bases, J lost 7 bases, and 12 bases lay in between. CDR1 SGHNT and CDR2 YYREEE come from the germline V gene (reference sequence). This chain's CDR3 is CASSLLSNSGYTF. CDR3 sequence (DNA): TGTGCCAGCAGCTTATTGAGTAATAGTGGCTACACCTTC.